Listed here is a single TCR beta chain. This CDR3 region has 14 residues. Germline V gene data show CDR1 as SEHNR and CDR2 as FQNEAQ (reference sequence). V was cut by 5 bases and J by 2 bases, with 12 bases left in between. Clones were sequenced by immunoSEQ multiplex PCR, and TCRdb holds only the in-frame ones, with some missing. The table lists around 2.1 million clones, 85% to 95% of them singletons, with more than 1.5% in the top ten. Naive CD8 populations comprised CD45RO-negative cells positively selected for CCR7, excluding terminally differentiated effector memory CD45RA+ cells. This entry comes from a study of shared clonotypes between healthy human individuals.

The sample comprised naive CD8+ T cells from PBMCs. V usage is TRBV7-9 and J usage is TRBJ2-5; D is possibly TRBD1 (6 bases). This receptor was obtained from a man between 18 and 35 years old in good health. Some clones in this sample may be carry-over from other donors' samples. The DNA of the CDR3 is TGTGCCAGCAGCCAAAGGACAGTACAAGAGACCCAGTACTTC. Amino acids: CASSQRTVQETQYF.